The T cell receptor (beta chain) described here comes from a study of blood T cells in healthy people across ages. Study conclusions and caveats: Greater diversity and more naive CD4+ cells were seen in long-lived donors than in aged donors. With donor CMV status unknown, expanded clonotype changes were possibly confounded.

A second PCR, run for about 7 to 11 cycles, used a sample-barcoded 5' primer plus a J-beta primer mix. TCRdb fed the 5' RACE reads into MiXCR, producing one record per CDR3 protein. In the table there are 850,000 to 1,300,000 distinct CDR3 sequences, 45% of which are singletons. Donor samples were obtained from healthy Caucasian individuals from Russia, aged about 6 to 95. Per individual sample, total RNA of at least 6 micrograms was extracted. In the case of this clonotype: The antigen is undetermined.

The sample taken for sequencing was blood. The TCR comes from a woman aged 60 to 75 in good health.

The CDR3 DNA reads TGTGCCAGCAGTTTAGGTAGGACAGGGGCTCCGCGGGAGCAGTACTTC. Translating gives CASSLGRTGAPREQYF. The chain couples TRBV12-3 or TRBV12-4 to TRBJ2-7; 9 bases align to TRBD1. V gave up 1 base and J gave up 7 bases; unmatched junction bases: 11. The CDR3 is 16 amino acids.